This TCR beta chain was identified during a study of T cell clones after liver transplantation. Study context: Tolerant meant at least one year fully off immunosuppression without liver enzymes above twice normal.

Points from the study as a whole: Graft donor-reactive T cells possibly entered the graft instead of undergoing deletion.

Concerning this clone: Its matching antigen is unknown.

Germline-derived CDR1 and CDR2 are SGHTA and FQGNSA. The CDR3 has 14 residues. The V and J ends lost 5 bases and 6 bases, in that order; junction bases with no gene match: 6. Profiled with immunoSEQ multiplex PCR; TCRdb holds only in-frame clones, not every one. The repertoire holds roughly 53,000 clones, with 60% to 80% as singletons. Source: CD4+ T cells from blood, taken at the 22-month timepoint. The chain carries TRBV7-2 and TRBJ2-2, with 7 bases matching TRBD1. The source is a human patient who received a liver transplant. Some T cells here may be from the graft donor. For the CDR3, the DNA is TGTGCCAGCAGCGTCGACAGGGCGTCCGGGGAGCTGTTTTTT. Translating gives CASSVDRASGELFF.